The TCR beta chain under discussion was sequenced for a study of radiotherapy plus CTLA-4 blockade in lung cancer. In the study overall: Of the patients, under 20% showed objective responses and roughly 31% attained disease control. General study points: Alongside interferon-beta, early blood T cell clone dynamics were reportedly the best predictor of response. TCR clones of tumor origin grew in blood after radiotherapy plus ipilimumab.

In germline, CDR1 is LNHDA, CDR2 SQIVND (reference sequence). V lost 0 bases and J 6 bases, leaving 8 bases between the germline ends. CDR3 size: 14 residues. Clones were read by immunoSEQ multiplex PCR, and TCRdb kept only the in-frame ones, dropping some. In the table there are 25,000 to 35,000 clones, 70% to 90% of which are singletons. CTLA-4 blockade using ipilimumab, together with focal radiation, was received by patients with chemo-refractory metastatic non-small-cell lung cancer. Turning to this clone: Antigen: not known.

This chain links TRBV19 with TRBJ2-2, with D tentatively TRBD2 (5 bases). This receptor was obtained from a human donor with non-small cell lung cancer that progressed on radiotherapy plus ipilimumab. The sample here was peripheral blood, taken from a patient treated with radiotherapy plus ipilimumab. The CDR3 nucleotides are TGTGCCAGTAGTATAGAAGCCGGGGCCGGGGAGCTGTTTTTT. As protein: CASSIEAGAGELFF.